A selection of T cell receptor beta chains follows, all from one sample in a study of cytomegalovirus exposure and HLA in healthy donors. The assay was immunoSEQ multiplex PCR, and TCRdb's table has in-frame clones only and misses some. The sample lists approximately 94,000 clones; over 75% were seen once. Material for sequencing was PBMCs. Every receptor here comes from a man aged 30 to 45 in good health and CMV-seropositive. Each CDR3 is given with its conserved first and last residue. The D gene is left open where the match is weak. A clone size is listed for some rows: how often the clone was seen (once, few, many), or a class if it is expanded.

J	D	V	size	DNA	CDR3
TRBJ1-1	-	TRBV7-2	-	TGTGCCAGCAGCCAGGGAAGGAACACTGAAGCTTTCTTT	CASSQGRNTEAFF
TRBJ1-2	TRBD1	TRBV7-2	once	TGTGCCAGCAGCACCCGGCAGGGGGCGATTGCCTATGGCTACACCTTC	CASSTRQGAIAYGYTF
TRBJ2-7	TRBD1	TRBV5-5	-	TGTGCCAGCAGCTGGACAGGTCCACCCTACGAGCAGTACTTC	CASSWTGPPYEQYF
TRBJ1-1	-	TRBV30	-	TGTGCCTGGAGTGATCTAAACGAGAGGAGAGCTTTCTTT	CAWSDLNERRAFF
TRBJ1-2	TRBD1	TRBV27	-	TGTGCCAGCAGTTTATCGTGGCTAGGGACAGGGGGTACCTACAGCGCTGGCTACACCTTC	CASSLSWLGTGGTYSAGYTF
TRBJ1-2	-	TRBV11-2	few	TGTGCCAGCAGCCGTCCAGGACAATTGAATGGCTACACCTTC	CASSRPGQLNGYTF
TRBJ2-5	-	TRBV4-1	-	TGCGCCAGCAGCCTCCTGACTAGTTCAGAGACCCAGTACTTC	CASSLLTSSETQYF
TRBJ2-7	-	TRBV6-1	-	TGTGCCAGCAGTAAGATTTTAGAGTGGTCCTACGAGCAGTACTTC	CASSKILEWSYEQYF
TRBJ2-5	-	TRBV7-2	few	TGTGCCAGCAGCTCAGACGCAGGGGCCCAAGAGACCCAGTACTTC	CASSSDAGAQETQYF
TRBJ1-1	-	TRBV11-2	-	TGTGCCAGCAGCTTGGGGGGTCCCACTGAAGCTTTCTTT	CASSLGGPTEAFF
TRBJ2-2	TRBD2	TRBV5-6	-	TGTGCCAGCAGCGCGGGACTAGCGGGCGAGAACACCGGGGAGCTGTTTTTT	CASSAGLAGENTGELFF
TRBJ2-3	TRBD2	TRBV7-9	once	TGTGCCAGCAGCCCAAGACTAGCGGGAGCCCCAGATACGCAGTATTTT	CASSPRLAGAPDTQYF
TRBJ1-2	-	TRBV6-5	-	TGTGCCAGCAGATCTTCCGCGGGCTACTATGGCTACACCTTC	CASRSSAGYYGYTF
TRBJ2-3	TRBD2	TRBV7-8	-	TGTGCCAGCAGCTTAGTGGGGGGGACTAAGGATACGCAGTATTTT	CASSLVGGTKDTQYF
TRBJ1-1	-	TRBV5-6	-	TGTGCCAGCAGCTTGAGTGGTTTACGGGCTGAAGCTTTCTTT	CASSLSGLRAEAFF
TRBJ1-6	-	TRBV27	-	TGTGCCAGCAGTTTATACCAGGCCCATAATTCACCCCTCCACTTT	CASSLYQAHNSPLHF
TRBJ2-1	TRBD2	TRBV10-3	once	TGTGCCATCAGTGACAGGAGGACTAGCGGGGGGAAGGGGTATGAGCAGTTCTTC	CAISDRRTSGGKGYEQFF
TRBJ2-3	-	TRBV6-5	-	TGTGCCAGTTGTATGCGGGACCTCACAGATACGCAGTATTTT	CASCMRDLTDTQYF
TRBJ2-7	TRBD1	TRBV6-5	-	TGTGCCAGCAGTAAGACAGGGTACGAGCAGTACTTC	CASSKTGYEQYF
TRBJ2-7	TRBD2	TRBV4-3	-	TGCGCCAGCAGCCTCGGACAAGGCGGCGGGAGGACCGCCTACGAGCAGTACTTC	CASSLGQGGGRTAYEQYF
TRBJ1-2	-	TRBV14	-	TGTGCCAGCAGCCTCGGCCTAGGTTTGGGCTACACCTTC	CASSLGLGLGYTF
TRBJ1-2	-	TRBV6-1	-	TGTGCCAGCAGTCAACGTGGGAGGGGTGGCTACACCTTC	CASSQRGRGGYTF
TRBJ1-4	TRBD1	TRBV19	-	TGTGCCAGTAGTGAGGGACAGGGGGCTGAAAAACTGTTTTTT	CASSEGQGAEKLFF
TRBJ2-7	-	TRBV9	-	TGTGCCAGCAGTGTCGGCAGCGGGCCCTCCTACGAGCAGTACTTC	CASSVGSGPSYEQYF
TRBJ2-1	-	TRBV6-5	once	TGTGCCAGCAGTTACTCGATCGGGGTGAGGTACAATGAGCAGTTCTTC	CASSYSIGVRYNEQFF
TRBJ2-5	TRBD2	TRBV5-4	-	TGTGCCAGCAGCTTGGGGGGACTAGACCGCGGGACCCAGTACTTC	CASSLGGLDRGTQYF
TRBJ1-1	TRBD1	TRBV7-6	-	TGTGCCAGCAGCGCTGGGACAGTCGTTGAAGCTTTCTTT	CASSAGTVVEAFF
TRBJ1-2	-	TRBV6-1	few	TGTGCCAGCAGTGAAGCCCAGGGCGACTATGGCTACACCTTC	CASSEAQGDYGYTF
TRBJ1-5	TRBD1	TRBV2	-	TGTGCCAGCAGGGGACAGGGAGGACAGCCCCAGCATTTT	CASRGQGGQPQHF
TRBJ2-3	TRBD2	TRBV7-7	-	TGTGCTAGCAGCCCCCGAGCCGGGACTAGTACAGATACGCAGTATTTT	CASSPRAGTSTDTQYF
TRBJ2-2	-	TRBV25-1	few	TGTGCCAGCAGTCGGAGGGAAGGGGCGAACACCGGGGAGCTGTTTTTT	CASSRREGANTGELFF
TRBJ2-1	TRBD2	TRBV7-8	-	TGTGCCAGCAATAAGCGGGGGGGCTCCTACAATGAGCAGTTCTTC	CASNKRGGSYNEQFF
TRBJ2-7	TRBD2	TRBV6-6	-	TGTGCCAGCAGTTACGGGGGGAGGGTAATAGGCGAGCAGTACTTC	CASSYGGRVIGEQYF
TRBJ2-3	-	TRBV23-1	-	TGCGCCAGCAGTCAATCCCGGCGGGCATATGATACGCAGTATTTT	CASSQSRRAYDTQYF
TRBJ1-5	-	TRBV4-1	once	TGCGCCAGCAGCCTTACAGGGAGGGGAGATCAGCCCCAGCATTTT	CASSLTGRGDQPQHF
TRBJ1-1	-	TRBV4-1	-	TGCGCCAGCAGCCAAGAGACTGACCCCTACACTGAAGCTTTCTTT	CASSQETDPYTEAFF
TRBJ1-2	-	TRBV12-5	few	TGTGCTAGTGGTCCTAAGACGGACAGCGTCTATGGCTACACCTTC	CASGPKTDSVYGYTF
TRBJ2-2	TRBD2	TRBV7-9	few	TGTGCCAGCAGCTCCCCCTGGGAAAGCGGGGGCCCCGGGGAGCTGTTTTTT	CASSSPWESGGPGELFF
TRBJ1-2	TRBD1	TRBV2	few	TGTGCCAGCAGAGACAGGGGAGAGTTCTATGGCTACACCTTC	CASRDRGEFYGYTF
TRBJ2-3	-	TRBV25-1	-	TGTGCCAGCAGTGAATATACAGGGAGCACAGATACGCAGTATTTT	CASSEYTGSTDTQYF
TRBJ2-7	TRBD2	TRBV7-9	-	TGTGCCAGCAGCTCTGGACTAGCGGGAGATCAATACGAGCAGTACTTC	CASSSGLAGDQYEQYF
TRBJ2-3	TRBD1	TRBV18	once	TGTGCCAGCTCACGGGACAGGGGCTCGGCAGATACGCAGTATTTT	CASSRDRGSADTQYF
TRBJ2-1	TRBD2	TRBV5-4	few	TGTGCCAGCAGCTTGGTTGCGGGGGGATACAATGAGCAGTTCTTC	CASSLVAGGYNEQFF
TRBJ1-5	TRBD1	TRBV7-9	once	TGTGCCAGCAGCAGGACAGGGCGTCAGCCCCAGCATTTT	CASSRTGRQPQHF
TRBJ1-5	-	TRBV2	-	TGTGCCAGCAGTTGGTCTTTATCAGAACAGCCCCAGCATTTT	CASSWSLSEQPQHF
TRBJ2-7	-	TRBV10-3	-	TGTGCCATCTTAGGACCCGGGGACGAGCAGTACTTC	CAILGPGDEQYF
TRBJ1-6	-	TRBV2	-	TGTGCCAGCAGAGGACTCCTGAATTCACCCCTCCACTTT	CASRGLLNSPLHF
TRBJ2-1	TRBD2	TRBV7-3	few	TGTGCCAGCAGCCCCGAGCGGGAGATCGGTGAGCAGTTCTTC	CASSPEREIGEQFF
TRBJ2-7	TRBD2	TRBV5-1	-	TGCGCCAGCAGCCCTCTAGCGGGAGCAGGGATCTACGAGCAGTACTTC	CASSPLAGAGIYEQYF
TRBJ1-1	-	TRBV7-8	-	TGTGCCAGCAGCTTAACGGGGAACACTGAAGCTTTCTTT	CASSLTGNTEAFF
TRBJ1-2	TRBD1	TRBV7-8	-	TGTGCCAGCAGCTTAGTAGGGACAGGTCGATATGGCTACACCTTC	CASSLVGTGRYGYTF
TRBJ2-1	-	TRBV4-2	few	TGTGCCAGCAGCCAAGGGCCGCCCTCCTACAATGAGCAGTTCTTC	CASSQGPPSYNEQFF
TRBJ1-5	-	TRBV28	-	TGTGCCAGCACCAATCAGGGTGCGATACGCAATCAGCCCCAGCATTTT	CASTNQGAIRNQPQHF
TRBJ1-2	-	TRBV6-6	once	TGTGCCAGCAGCCGAGGGGGGGGCTATGGCTACACCTTC	CASSRGGGYGYTF
TRBJ1-1	TRBD1	TRBV5-1	-	TGCGCCAGCAGCTCGGGGACAGCGAACACTGAAGCTTTCTTT	CASSSGTANTEAFF